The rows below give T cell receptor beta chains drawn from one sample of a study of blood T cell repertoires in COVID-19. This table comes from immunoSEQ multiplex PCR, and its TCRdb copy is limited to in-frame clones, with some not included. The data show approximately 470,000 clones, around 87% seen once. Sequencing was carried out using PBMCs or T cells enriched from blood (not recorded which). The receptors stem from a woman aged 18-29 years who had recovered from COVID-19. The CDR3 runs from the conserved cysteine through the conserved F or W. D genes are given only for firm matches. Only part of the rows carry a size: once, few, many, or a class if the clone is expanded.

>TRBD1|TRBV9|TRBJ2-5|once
TGTGCCAGCAGCAGGGAAGGGGGCGAAGGAAGGGAGACCCAGTACTTC
CASSREGGEGRETQYF
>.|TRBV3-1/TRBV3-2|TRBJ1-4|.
TGTGCCAGCAGCTCCGCGGGGACCAGCCTCATCTTT
CASSSAGTSLIF
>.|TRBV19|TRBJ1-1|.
TGTGCCAGTAAATACCGACAGGAGAGCACTGAAGCTTTCTTT
CASKYRQESTEAFF
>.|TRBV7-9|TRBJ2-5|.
TGTGCCAGCAGCTACGGGACTGGGTTCGAGGCCCAGTACTTC
CASSYGTGFEAQYF
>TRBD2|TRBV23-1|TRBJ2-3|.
TGCGCCAGCAGTTATACCCGGAGGACTAGCGGGGGACCCCACACAGATACGCAGTATTTT
CASSYTRRTSGGPHTDTQYF
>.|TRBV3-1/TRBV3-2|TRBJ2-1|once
TGTGCCAGCAGCCAGCTGGGGGGACACAATGAGCAGTTCTTC
CASSQLGGHNEQFF
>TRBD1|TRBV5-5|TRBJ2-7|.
TGTGCCAGCAGCCCAGGACAGGGATTAGAGCAGTACTTC
CASSPGQGLEQYF
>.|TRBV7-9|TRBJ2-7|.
TGTGCCAGCAGCGCAGGGGGGCTTGCCTACGAGCAGTACTTC
CASSAGGLAYEQYF
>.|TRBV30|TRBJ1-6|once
TGTGCCTGGACAGGGTCGCGTTCACCCCTCCACTTT
CAWTGSRSPLHF
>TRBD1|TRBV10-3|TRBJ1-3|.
TGTGCCACCGCCGGGATACTACAGGGGGCCCTGGACACCATATATTTT
CATAGILQGALDTIYF
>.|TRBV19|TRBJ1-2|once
TGTGCCAGTACGGGCGGGACGGCGGGCTACACCTTC
CASTGGTAGYTF
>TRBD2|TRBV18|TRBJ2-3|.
TGTGCCAGCTCACCCCGGTTGGGGGTAGCGGGGTCCACAGATACGCAGTATTTT
CASSPRLGVAGSTDTQYF
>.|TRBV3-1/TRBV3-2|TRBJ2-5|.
TGTGCCAGCAGCCAATCATCAGGGGATGGGGAGACCCAGTACTTC
CASSQSSGDGETQYF
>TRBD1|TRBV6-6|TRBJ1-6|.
TGTGCCAGCAGCCGGGGACAGGGAGGGATAAATTCACCCCTCCACTTT
CASSRGQGGINSPLHF
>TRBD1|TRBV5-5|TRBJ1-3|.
TGTGCCAGCAGCCCCCCGGGACAGGTCTCTGGAAACACCATATATTTT
CASSPPGQVSGNTIYF
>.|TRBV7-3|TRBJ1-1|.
TGTGCCAGCAGCTTAACGACGGGGGGGACTGAAGCTTTCTTT
CASSLTTGGTEAFF
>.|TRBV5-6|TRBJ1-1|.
TGTGCCAGCAGCCAGCTGACAGGGAACACTGAAGCTTTCTTT
CASSQLTGNTEAFF
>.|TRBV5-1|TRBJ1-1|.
TGCGCCAGCAGTTCGGAGGGCGGTGAAGCTTTCTTT
CASSSEGGEAFF
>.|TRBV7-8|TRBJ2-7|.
TGTGCCATGGGAGACGGTCTGGAGAGATCTTACGAGCAGTACTTC
CAMGDGLERSYEQYF
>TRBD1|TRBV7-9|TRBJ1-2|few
TGTGCCACAACCACAGGGGTCTACTATGGCTACACCTTC
CATTTGVYYGYTF
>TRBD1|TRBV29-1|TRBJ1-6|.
TGCAGCGTTTCGGACAGGGAGGGTTCACCCCTCCACTTT
CSVSDREGSPLHF
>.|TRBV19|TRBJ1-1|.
TGTGCCAGTAGTCCCCGGGGGGGGGCCATTGGGAGAAACACTGAAGCTTTCTTT
CASSPRGGAIGRNTEAFF
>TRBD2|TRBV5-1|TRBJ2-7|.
TGCGCCAGCAGCTTGGCCGCTAGCGGATACGAGCAGTACTTC
CASSLAASGYEQYF
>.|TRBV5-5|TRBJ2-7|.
TGTGCCAGCAGCTCCCTGACGGGGTCCTACGAGCAGTACTTC
CASSSLTGSYEQYF